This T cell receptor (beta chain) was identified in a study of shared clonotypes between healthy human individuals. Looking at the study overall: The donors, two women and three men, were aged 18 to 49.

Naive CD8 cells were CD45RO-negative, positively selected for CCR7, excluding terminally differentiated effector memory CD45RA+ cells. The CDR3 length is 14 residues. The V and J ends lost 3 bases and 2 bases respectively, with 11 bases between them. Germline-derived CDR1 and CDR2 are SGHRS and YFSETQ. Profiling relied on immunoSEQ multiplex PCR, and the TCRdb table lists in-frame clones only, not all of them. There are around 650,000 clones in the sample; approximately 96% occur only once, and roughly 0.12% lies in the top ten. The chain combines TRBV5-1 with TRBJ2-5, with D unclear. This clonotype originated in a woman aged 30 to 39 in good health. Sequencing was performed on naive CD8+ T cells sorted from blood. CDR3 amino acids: CASSYLWAQETQYF. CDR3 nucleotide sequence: TGCGCCAGCAGCTACCTCTGGGCACAAGAGACCCAGTACTTC.